The entry that follows covers one T cell receptor (beta chain) sequence. The antigen remains undetermined. These data are taken from a study of human CD8 memory T cell subsets. Libraries targeted TCR beta using 5' RACE with UMIs. TCRdb reworked the 5' RACE reads into one entry per CDR3 protein, no DNA. Seen in this sample are 7,000 to 9,500 distinct CDR3 sequences; the ten most common clones hold roughly 23%. Whole-study results and caveats: Minimal repertoire overlap was seen between stem-like memory T cells and precursor exhausted T cells. Similar levels of high diversity, measured as normalized Shannon-Wiener diversity, were found in stem-like memory and precursor exhausted T cells, which was not the case for effector memory cells.

From germline, CDR1 is MNHEY and CDR2 SMNVEV (reference sequence). This CDR3 is built from 13 residues. The sequence derives from a human donor in good health. The sequencing input was CD8+ T cells from PBMCs. The chain couples TRBV27 to TRBJ2-7; no DNA is available, so the TRBD1 call from TCRdb remains unchecked. CDR3 sequence: CASSPGRGSEQYF.